This TCR beta chain was recovered during a study of T cells in Graves' hyperthyroidism and ophthalmopathy. This clonotype was counted many times. Using RNA transcripts as the source, TCR beta CDR3 regions were amplified. The HTBI primer set was used in a first-round RT-PCR of the TCR CDR3. From the multiplex PCR reads, TCRdb called clonotypes with MiXCR, one entry per CDR3 protein. In the table there are under 400,000 distinct CDR3 sequences, over 11% of which are singletons. Germline V lookup: CDR1 SGHRS, CDR2 YFSETQ. Germline trimming cut 9 bases from V and 3 bases from J; bases unmatched to any gene: 20. CDR3 length: 18 amino acids.

The sample taken for sequencing was blood. The sequence derives from a woman aged 55-69 years with Graves' hyperthyroidism. The V and J genes are TRBV5-1 and TRBJ2-1; 8 bases agree with TRBD2. The CDR3 loop is CATKATLGREVYYNEQFF. The CDR3 bases are TGCGCCACTAAGGCAACGTTGGGGCGGGAGGTCTACTACAATGAGCAGTTCTTC.